Listed below are T cell receptor beta chains from one sample, sequenced in a study of neurological immune-mediated disorders. TCRdb re-called the 5' RACE reads through MiXCR, storing one row per CDR3 protein. The sample consists of tens of thousands of distinct CDR3 sequences, around 6.8% of them appearing once. The sample was PBMCs. The receptors come from a woman in her 40s in good health. Both conserved end residues are part of each CDR3.

v_gene,j_gene,CDR3aa
TRBV12-3/TRBV12-4,TRBJ2-1,CASRKQGWGNEQFF
TRBV7-9,TRBJ2-5,CASSLAAQETQYF
TRBV4-1,TRBJ2-3,CASSQVGQVLTDTQYF
TRBV9,TRBJ2-1,CASSELGEQFF
TRBV20-1,TRBJ1-1,CSARDTQGASEAFF
TRBV7-3,TRBJ2-1,CASSTSGGSYNEQFF
TRBV29-1,TRBJ2-5,CSVEGGQGGTQYF
TRBV9,TRBJ1-2,CASSGATGGYYGYTF
TRBV20-1,TRBJ2-5,CSARGGGGLTQYF
TRBV28,TRBJ2-1,CASTLEGLAGGYNEQFF
TRBV3-1,TRBJ2-1,CASSYGLAGIGEQFF
TRBV4-2,TRBJ2-1,CASSQGGGRRGNEQFF
TRBV12-3/TRBV12-4,TRBJ2-3,CASSSSGGGTDTQYF
TRBV20-1,TRBJ2-3,CSAREREQDTQYF
TRBV9,TRBJ2-1,CASSPKGYNEQFF
TRBV20-1,TRBJ2-7,CSARAQRWRGSELEQYF
TRBV15,TRBJ2-7,CATSKGEGWYEQYF
TRBV29-1,TRBJ1-1,CSALTGRTEAFF
TRBV5-5,TRBJ2-7,CASSLAGEADEQSF
TRBV20-1,TRBJ2-3,CSAKMTSGIADTQYF